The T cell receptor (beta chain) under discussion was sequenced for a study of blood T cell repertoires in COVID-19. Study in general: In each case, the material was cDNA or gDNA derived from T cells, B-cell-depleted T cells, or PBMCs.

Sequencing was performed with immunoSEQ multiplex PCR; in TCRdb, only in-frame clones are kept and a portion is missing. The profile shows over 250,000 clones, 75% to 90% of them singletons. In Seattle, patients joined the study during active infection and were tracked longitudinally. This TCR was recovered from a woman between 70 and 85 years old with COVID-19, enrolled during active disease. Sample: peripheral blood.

CDR3 in amino acids: CASSQGILAGGPVRYEQYF. The CDR3 bases are TGTGCCAGCAGCCAAGGGATACTAGCGGGAGGGCCGGTCCGGTACGAGCAGTACTTC. The chain uses TRBV3-1 (or the pseudogene TRBV3-2) and TRBJ2-7; the match to TRBD2 covers 13 bases. Per the germline V gene, CDR1 is LGHDT and CDR2 is YNNKEL (reference sequence). The CDR3 extends over 19 amino acids. Trimming at V came to 1 base and at J to 4 bases, leaving 13 bases not matched to a gene.